This entry lists 5 T cell receptor beta chains sequenced from one sample in a study of T cell repertoires in aging, cancer and after chemotherapy. Amplification of TCR beta used genomic DNA extracted from peripheral blood. A mixed TRB-A/B primer pool amplified rearranged TRB by multiplex touch-down PCR. TCRdb redid the calling of the multiplex PCR reads with MiXCR, one entry per CDR3 protein. The table shows some 1,600 distinct CDR3 sequences, with roughly a quarter occurring only once. Sequencing was done on a sample of blood. The receptors stem from a human donor with a solid tumor.

The chain combines TRBV19 with TRBJ2-3, with D possibly matching TRBD1 (6 bases). The CDR3 consists of 18 residues. The germline gives CDR1 LNHDA, CDR2 SQIVND (reference sequence). V was shortened by 3 bases and J by 6 bases, with 25 bases between the two germline ends. CDR3 in DNA: TGTGCCAGTAGTATCCAGGGCCCGACAGGACTTTTCTCTGATACGCAGTATTTT. Its translation: CASSIQGPTGLFSDTQYF.

CDR3 protein: CASRRQGEDTQYF. Here the CDR3 DNA reads TGCGCCAGCAGGCGCCAGGGGGAAGATACGCAGTATTTT. The chain is built from TRBV10-1 and TRBJ2-3; 7 bases agree with TRBD1. Looked up from germline, CDR1 is WNHNN and CDR2 is SYGVQD (reference sequence). V lost 6 bases, J lost 5 bases, and 5 bases stayed unmatched. The CDR3 runs to 13 residues.

J is TRBJ2-1 and V is TRBV11-2, with TRBD1 as a possible D gene (5 bases). The CDR3 length is 14 residues. The germline V gene encodes CDR1 SGHAT and CDR2 FQNNGV. Trimming stripped 1 base from V and 6 bases from J, with 10 bases between. The CDR3 nucleotides are TGTGCCAGCAGCTTAGCGTCAGGGATCAATGAGCAGTTCTTC. It translates to CASSLASGINEQFF.

V usage is TRBV29-1 and J usage is TRBJ1-5, with D possibly matching TRBD1 (5 bases). Germline values: CDR1 SQVTM, CDR2 ANQGSEA. V gave up 4 bases and J gave up 1 base, with 11 bases separating them. The CDR3 consists of 14 residues. Here the CDR3 reads CSVGGGGSNQPQHF. DNA for the CDR3: TGCAGCGTTGGTGGTGGGGGGAGCAATCAGCCCCAGCATTTT.

The chain is built from TRBV2 and TRBJ1-6, with a tentative D call TRBD1 (5 bases). Trimming removed 3 bases at V and 9 bases at J, with 9 bases between. Per germline, CDR1 SNHLY and CDR2 FYNNEI. The CDR3 totals 13 residues. CDR3 region: CASSDQGISPLHF. The CDR3 DNA follows: TGTGCCAGCAGTGACCAGGGTATTTCACCCCTCCACTTT.